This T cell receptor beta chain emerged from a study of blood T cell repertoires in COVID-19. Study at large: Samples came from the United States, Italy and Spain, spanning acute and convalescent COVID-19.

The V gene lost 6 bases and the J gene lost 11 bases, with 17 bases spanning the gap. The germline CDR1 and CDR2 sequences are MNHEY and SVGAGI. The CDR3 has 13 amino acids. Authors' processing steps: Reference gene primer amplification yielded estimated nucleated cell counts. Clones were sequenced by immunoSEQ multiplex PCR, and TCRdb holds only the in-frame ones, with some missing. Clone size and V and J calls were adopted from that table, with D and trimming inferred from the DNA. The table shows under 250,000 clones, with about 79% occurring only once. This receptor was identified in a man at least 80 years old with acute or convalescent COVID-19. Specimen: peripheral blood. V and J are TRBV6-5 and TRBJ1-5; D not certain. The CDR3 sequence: CASSNAAGHSQHF. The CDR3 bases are TGTGCCAGCAGCAATGCCGCGGGCCACTCCCAGCATTTT.